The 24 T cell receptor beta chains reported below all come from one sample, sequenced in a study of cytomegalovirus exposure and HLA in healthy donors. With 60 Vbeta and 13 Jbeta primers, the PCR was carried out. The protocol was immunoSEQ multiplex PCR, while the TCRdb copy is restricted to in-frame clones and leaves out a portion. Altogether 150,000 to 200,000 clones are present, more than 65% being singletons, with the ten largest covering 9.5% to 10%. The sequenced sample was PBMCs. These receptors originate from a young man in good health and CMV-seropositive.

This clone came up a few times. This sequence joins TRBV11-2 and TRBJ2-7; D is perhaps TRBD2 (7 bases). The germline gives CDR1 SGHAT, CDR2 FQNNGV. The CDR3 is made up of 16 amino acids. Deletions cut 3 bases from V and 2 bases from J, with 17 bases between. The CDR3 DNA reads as TGTGCCAGCAGCTTCGGTAGTGGGGGGGCCCCCTACGAGCAGTACTTC. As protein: CASSFGSGGAPYEQYF.

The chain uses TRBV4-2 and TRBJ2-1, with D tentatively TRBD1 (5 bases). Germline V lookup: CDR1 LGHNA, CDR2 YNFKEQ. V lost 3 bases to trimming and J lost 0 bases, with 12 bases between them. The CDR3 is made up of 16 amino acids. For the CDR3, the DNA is TGTGCCAGCAGCCACAATTCCCAGGGCTCCTACAATGAGCAGTTCTTC. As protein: CASSHNSQGSYNEQFF.

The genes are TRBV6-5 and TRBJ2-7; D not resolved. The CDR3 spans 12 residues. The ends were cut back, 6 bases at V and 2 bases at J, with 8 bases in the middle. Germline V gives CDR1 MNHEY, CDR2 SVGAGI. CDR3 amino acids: CASSPRPYEQYF. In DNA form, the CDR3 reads TGTGCCAGCAGCCCGAGGCCCTACGAGCAGTACTTC.

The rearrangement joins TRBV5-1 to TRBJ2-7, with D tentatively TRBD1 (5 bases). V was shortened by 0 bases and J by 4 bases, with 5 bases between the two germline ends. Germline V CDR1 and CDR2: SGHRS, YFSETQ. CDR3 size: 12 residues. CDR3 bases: TGCGCCAGCAGCTTGGAGGGGTACGAGCAGTACTTC. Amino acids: CASSLEGYEQYF.

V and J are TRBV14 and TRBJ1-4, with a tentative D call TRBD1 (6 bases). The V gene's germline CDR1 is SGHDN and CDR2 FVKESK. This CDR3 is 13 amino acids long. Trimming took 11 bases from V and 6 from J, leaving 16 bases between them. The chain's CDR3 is CAGGYGLDEKLFF. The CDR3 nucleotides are TGTGCCGGGGGCTACGGGCTGGATGAAAAACTGTTTTTT.

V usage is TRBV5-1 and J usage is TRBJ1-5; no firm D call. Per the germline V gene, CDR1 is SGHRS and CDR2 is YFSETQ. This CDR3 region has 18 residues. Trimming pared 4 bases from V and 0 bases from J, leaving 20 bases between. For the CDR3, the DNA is TGCGCCAGCAGCCTCCATTGGACGGACGACTATAGCAATCAGCCCCAGCATTTT. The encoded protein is CASSLHWTDDYSNQPQHF. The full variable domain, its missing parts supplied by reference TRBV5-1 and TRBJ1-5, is KAGVTQTPRYLIKTRGQQVTLSCSPISGHRSVSWYQQTPGQGLQFLFEYFSETQRNKGNFPGRFSGRQFSNSRSEMNVSTLELGDSALYLCASSLHWTDDYSNQPQHFGDGTRLSIL.

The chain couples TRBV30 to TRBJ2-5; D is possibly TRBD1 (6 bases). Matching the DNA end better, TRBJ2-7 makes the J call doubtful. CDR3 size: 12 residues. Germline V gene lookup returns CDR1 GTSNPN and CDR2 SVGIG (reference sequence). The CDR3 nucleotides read TGTGCCTGGAGTGTACAGGGCTACGAGCAGTACTTC. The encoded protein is CAWSVQGYEQYF.

The CDR3 is CASFPGGAGSYNEQFF. The CDR3 nucleotides are TGTGCCAGCTTTCCCGGGGGGGCTGGCTCCTACAATGAGCAGTTCTTC. The chain has TRBV11-2 and TRBJ2-1; 8 positions match TRBD2. Germline V gene lookup returns CDR1 SGHAT and CDR2 FQNNGV. The trim removed 8 bases at V and 0 bases at J, leaving 9 bases unmatched. CDR3 length: 16 residues.

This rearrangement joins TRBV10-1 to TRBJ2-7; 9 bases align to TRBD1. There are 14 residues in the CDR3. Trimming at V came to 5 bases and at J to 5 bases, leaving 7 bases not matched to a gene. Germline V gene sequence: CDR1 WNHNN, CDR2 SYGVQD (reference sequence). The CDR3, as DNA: TGCGCCAGCAGTCCGGGACAGGGCGGCCACGAGCAGTACTTC. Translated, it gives CASSPGQGGHEQYF.

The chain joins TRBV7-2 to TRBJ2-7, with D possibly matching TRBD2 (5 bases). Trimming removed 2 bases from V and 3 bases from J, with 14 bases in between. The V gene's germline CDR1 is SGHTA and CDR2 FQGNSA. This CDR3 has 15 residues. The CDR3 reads CASSLWAAGLYEQYF. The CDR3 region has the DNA TGTGCCAGCAGCTTATGGGCGGCGGGCCTCTACGAGCAGTACTTC.

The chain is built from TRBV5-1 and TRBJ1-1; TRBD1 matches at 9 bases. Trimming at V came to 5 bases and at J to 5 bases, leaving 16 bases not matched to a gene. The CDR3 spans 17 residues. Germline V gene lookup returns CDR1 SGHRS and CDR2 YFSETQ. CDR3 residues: CASSYAGQGLGGTEAFF. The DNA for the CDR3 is TGCGCCAGCAGTTACGCCGGACAGGGGTTGGGAGGGACTGAAGCTTTCTTT.

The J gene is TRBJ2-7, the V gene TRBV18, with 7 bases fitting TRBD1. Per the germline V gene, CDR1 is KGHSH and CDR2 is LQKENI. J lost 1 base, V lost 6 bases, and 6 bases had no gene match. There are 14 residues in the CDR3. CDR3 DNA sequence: TGTGCCAGCTCCCGGGACAGTTTATCCTACGAGCAGTACTTC. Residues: CASSRDSLSYEQYF.

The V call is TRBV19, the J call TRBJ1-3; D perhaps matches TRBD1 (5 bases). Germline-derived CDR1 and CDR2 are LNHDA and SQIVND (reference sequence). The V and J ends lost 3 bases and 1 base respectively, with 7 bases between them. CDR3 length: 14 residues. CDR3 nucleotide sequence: TGTGCCAGTAGTATTAGGGGTTCTGGAAACACCATATATTTT. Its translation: CASSIRGSGNTIYF. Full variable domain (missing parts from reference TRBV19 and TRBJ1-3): DGGITQSPKYLFRKEGQNVTLSCEQNLNHDAMYWYRQDPGQGLRLIYYSQIVNDFQKGDIAEGYSVSREKKESFPLTVTSAQKNPTAFYLCASSIRGSGNTIYFGEGSWLTVV.

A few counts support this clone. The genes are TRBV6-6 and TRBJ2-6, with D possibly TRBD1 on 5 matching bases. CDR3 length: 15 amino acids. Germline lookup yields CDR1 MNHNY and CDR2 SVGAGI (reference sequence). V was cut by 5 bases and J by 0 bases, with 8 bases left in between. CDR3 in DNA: TGTGCCAGCAGTCAGGGATTCTCTGGGGCCAACGTCCTGACTTTC. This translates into CASSQGFSGANVLTF.

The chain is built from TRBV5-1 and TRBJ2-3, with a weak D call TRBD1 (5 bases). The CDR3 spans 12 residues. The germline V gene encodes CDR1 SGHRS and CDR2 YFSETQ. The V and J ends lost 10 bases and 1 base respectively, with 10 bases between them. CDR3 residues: CAVGVGTDTQYF. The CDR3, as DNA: TGCGCCGTAGGGGTGGGCACAGATACGCAGTATTTT.

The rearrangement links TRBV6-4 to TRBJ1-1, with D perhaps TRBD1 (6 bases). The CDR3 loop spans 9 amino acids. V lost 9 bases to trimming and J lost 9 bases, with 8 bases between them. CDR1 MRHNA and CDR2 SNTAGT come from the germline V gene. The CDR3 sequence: CARQGKAFF. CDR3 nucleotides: TGTGCCAGACAGGGTAAAGCTTTCTTT.

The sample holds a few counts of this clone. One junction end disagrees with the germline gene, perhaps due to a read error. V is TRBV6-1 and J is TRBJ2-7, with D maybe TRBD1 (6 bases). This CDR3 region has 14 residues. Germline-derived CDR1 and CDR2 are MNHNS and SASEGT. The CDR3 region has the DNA TGCGCCAGCAGCGAAACAGGGACCTCCTACGAGCAGTACTTC. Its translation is CASSETGTSYEQYF.

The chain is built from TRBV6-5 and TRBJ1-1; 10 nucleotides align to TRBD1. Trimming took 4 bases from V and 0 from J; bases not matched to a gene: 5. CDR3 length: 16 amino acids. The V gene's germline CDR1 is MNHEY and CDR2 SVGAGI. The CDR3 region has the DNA TGTGCCAGCAGTTTCGACAGGGGGCGCATGAACACTGAAGCTTTCTTT. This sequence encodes CASSFDRGRMNTEAFF.

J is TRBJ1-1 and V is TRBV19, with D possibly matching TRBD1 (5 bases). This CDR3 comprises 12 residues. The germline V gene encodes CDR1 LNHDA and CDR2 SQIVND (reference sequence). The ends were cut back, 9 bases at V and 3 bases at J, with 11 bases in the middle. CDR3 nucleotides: TGTGCCAGCGATGACAGATACACTGAAGCTTTCTTT. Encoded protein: CASDDRYTEAFF.

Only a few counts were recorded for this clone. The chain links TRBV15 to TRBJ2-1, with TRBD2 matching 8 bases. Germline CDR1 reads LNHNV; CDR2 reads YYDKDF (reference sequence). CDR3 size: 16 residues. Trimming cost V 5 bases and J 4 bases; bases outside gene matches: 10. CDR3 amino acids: CATSVTAGGGYNEQFF. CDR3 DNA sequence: TGTGCCACCAGCGTGACGGCCGGGGGGGGTTACAATGAGCAGTTCTTC.

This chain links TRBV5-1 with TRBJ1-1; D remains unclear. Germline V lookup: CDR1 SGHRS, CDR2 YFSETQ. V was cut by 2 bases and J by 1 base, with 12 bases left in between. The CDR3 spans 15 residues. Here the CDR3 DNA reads TGCGCCAGCAGCTTACAGATCCGGGGGAACACTGAAGCTTTCTTT. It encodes CASSLQIRGNTEAFF.

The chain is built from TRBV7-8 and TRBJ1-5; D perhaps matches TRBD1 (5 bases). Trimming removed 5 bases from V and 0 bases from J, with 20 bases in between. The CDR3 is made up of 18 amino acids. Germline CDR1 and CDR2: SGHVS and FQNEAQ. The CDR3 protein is CASSGGTGSLYSNQPQHF. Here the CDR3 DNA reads TGTGCCAGCAGCGGTGGGACTGGTTCGCTTTATAGCAATCAGCCCCAGCATTTT.

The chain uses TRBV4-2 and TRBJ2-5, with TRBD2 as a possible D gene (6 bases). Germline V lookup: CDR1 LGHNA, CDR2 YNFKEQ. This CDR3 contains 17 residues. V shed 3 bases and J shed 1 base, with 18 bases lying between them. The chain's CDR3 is CASSHNPSAGTQETQYF. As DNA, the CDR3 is TGTGCCAGCAGCCACAACCCCAGTGCGGGGACCCAAGAGACCCAGTACTTC.

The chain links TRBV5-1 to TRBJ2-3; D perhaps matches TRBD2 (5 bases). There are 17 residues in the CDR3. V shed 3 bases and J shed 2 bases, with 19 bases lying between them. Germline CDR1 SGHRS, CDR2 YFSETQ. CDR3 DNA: TGCGCCAGCAGCTCCTCTTTGGACTGGACCGACACAGATACGCAGTATTTT. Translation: CASSSSLDWTDTDTQYF. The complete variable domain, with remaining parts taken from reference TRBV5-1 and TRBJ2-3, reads KAGVTQTPRYLIKTRGQQVTLSCSPISGHRSVSWYQQTPGQGLQFLFEYFSETQRNKGNFPGRFSGRQFSNSRSEMNVSTLELGDSALYLCASSSSLDWTDTDTQYFGPGTRLTVL.